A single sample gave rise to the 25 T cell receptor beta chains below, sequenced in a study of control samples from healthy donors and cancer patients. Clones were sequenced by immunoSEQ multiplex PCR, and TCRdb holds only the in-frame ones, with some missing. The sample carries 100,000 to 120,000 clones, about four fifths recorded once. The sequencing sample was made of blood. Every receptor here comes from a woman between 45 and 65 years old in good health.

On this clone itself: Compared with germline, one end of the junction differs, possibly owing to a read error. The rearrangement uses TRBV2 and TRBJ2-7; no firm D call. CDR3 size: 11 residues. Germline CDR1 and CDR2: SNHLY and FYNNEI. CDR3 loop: CVSSEAHEQYF. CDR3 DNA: TGTGTCAGCAGTGAGGCCCACGAGCAGTACTTC.

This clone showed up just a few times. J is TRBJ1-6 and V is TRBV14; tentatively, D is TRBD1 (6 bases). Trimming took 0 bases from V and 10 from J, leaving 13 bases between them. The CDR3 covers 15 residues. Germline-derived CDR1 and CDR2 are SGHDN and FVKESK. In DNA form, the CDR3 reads TGTGCCAGCAGCCAAGATCCCAGGGGCTTATCACCCCTCCACTTT. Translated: CASSQDPRGLSPLHF. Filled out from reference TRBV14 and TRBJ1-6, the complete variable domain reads EAGVTQFPSHSVIEKGQTVTLRCDPISGHDNLYWYRRVMGKEIKFLLHFVKESKQDESGMPNNRFLAERTGGTYSTLKVQPAELEDSGVYFCASSQDPRGLSPLHFGNGTRLTVT.

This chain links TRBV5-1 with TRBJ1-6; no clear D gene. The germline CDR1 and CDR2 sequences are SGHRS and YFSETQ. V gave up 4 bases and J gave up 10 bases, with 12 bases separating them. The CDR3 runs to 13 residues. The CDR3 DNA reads TGCGCCAGCAGCGACGGCGCCACGTCACCCCTCCACTTT. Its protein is CASSDGATSPLHF.

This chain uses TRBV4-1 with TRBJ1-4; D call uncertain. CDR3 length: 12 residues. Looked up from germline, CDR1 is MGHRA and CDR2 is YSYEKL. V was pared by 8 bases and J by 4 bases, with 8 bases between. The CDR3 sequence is CASLGFNEKLFF. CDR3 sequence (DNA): TGCGCCAGCCTGGGCTTTAATGAAAAACTGTTTTTT.

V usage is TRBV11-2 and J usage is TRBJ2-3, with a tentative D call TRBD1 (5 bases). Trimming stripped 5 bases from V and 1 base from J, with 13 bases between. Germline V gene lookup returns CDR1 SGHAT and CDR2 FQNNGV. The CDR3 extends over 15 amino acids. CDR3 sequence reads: CASSSGAPRTDTQYF. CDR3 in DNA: TGTGCCAGCAGCAGTGGGGCCCCCCGCACAGATACGCAGTATTTT.

The DNA of the CDR3 is TGTGCCAGCAGCTTAGGTCGTCTCCGCGGGGGGAACACCTTC. Translated: CASSLGRLRGGNTF. V is TRBV11-2 and J is TRBJ1-2, with D perhaps matching TRBD1 (5 bases). Trimming pared 1 base from V and 12 bases from J, leaving 18 bases between. CDR3 length equals 14 residues. Looked up from germline, CDR1 is SGHAT and CDR2 is FQNNGV.

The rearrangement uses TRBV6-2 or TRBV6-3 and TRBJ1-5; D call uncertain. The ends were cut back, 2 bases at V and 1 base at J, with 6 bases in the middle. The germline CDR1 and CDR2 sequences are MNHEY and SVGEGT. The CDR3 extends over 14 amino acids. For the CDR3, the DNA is TGTGCCAGCAGTTACCACAGCAGCAATCAGCCCCAGCATTTT. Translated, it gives CASSYHSSNQPQHF.

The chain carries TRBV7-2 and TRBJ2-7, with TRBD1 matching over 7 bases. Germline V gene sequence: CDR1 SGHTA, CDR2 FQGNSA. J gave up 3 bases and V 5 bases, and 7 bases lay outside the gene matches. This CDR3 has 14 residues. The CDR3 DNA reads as TGTGCCAGCAGCCTACAGGGACAGAGCTACGAGCAGTACTTC. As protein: CASSLQGQSYEQYF. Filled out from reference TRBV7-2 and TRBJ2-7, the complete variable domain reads GAGVSQSPSNKVTEKGKDVELRCDPISGHTALYWYRQSLGQGLEFLIYFQGNSAPDKSGLPSDRFSAERTGGSVSTLTIQRTQQEDSAVYLCASSLQGQSYEQYFGPGTRLTVT.

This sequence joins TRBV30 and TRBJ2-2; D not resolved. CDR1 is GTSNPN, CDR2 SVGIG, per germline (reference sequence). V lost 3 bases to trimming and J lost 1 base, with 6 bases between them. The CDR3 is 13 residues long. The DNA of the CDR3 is TGTGCCTGGAGCCTAGAGAACACCGGGGAGCTGTTTTTT. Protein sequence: CAWSLENTGELFF. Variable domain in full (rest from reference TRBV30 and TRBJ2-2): SQTIHQWPATLVQPVGSPLSLECTVEGTSNPNLYWYRQAAGRGLQLLFYSVGIGQISSEVPQNLSASRPQDRQFILSSKKLLLSDSGFYLCAWSLENTGELFFGEGSRLTVL.

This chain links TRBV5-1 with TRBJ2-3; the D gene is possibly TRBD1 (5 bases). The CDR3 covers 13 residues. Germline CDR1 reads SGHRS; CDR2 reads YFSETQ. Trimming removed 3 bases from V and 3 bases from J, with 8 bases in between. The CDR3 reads CASSSQVTDTQYF. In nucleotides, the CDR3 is TGCGCCAGCAGCTCACAGGTAACAGATACGCAGTATTTT.

Here the CDR3 reads CASSARDRVHEQYF. DNA of the CDR3: TGTGCCAGCAGCGCCCGGGACAGGGTCCACGAGCAGTACTTC. V usage is TRBV7-9 and J usage is TRBJ2-7; TRBD1 matches 9 bases. Trimming removed 5 bases from V and 5 bases from J; junction bases left unmatched: 7. The germline CDR1 and CDR2 sequences are SEHNR and FQNEAQ (reference sequence). The CDR3 sequence is 14 residues long.

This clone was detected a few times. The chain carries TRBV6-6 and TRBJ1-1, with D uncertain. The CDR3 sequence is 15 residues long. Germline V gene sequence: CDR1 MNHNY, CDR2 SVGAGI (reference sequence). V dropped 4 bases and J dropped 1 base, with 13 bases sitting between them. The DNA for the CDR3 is TGTGCCAGCAGTTCTTCCGGACGGAGGAACACTGAAGCTTTCTTT. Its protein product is CASSSSGRRNTEAFF.

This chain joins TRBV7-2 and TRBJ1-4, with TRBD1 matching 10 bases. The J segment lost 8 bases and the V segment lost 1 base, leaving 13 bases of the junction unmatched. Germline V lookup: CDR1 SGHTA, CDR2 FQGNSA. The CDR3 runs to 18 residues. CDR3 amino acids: CASSLDYWRDRGGEKLFF. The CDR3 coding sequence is TGTGCCAGCAGCTTAGATTATTGGAGGGACAGGGGTGGGGAAAAACTGTTTTTT.

CDR3 DNA: TGTGCCAGCAGCTACTGGACAGGAGGCACAGATACGCAGTATTTT. Protein sequence: CASSYWTGGTDTQYF. The chain combines TRBV7-2 with TRBJ2-3; 7 nucleotides line up with TRBD1. With V trimmed by 4 bases and J by 1 base, 5 bases remained unmatched. The CDR3 consists of 15 residues. The germline V gene has CDR1 SGHTA and CDR2 FQGNSA.

The CDR3 protein is CASGGSGNTIYF. As DNA, the CDR3 is TGCGCCAGCGGGGGCTCTGGAAACACCATATATTTT. This rearrangement joins TRBV10-1 to TRBJ1-3, with a tentative D call TRBD1 (5 bases). This CDR3 is 12 amino acids long. Germline V CDR1 and CDR2: WNHNN, SYGVQD (reference sequence). Deletions cut 8 bases from V and 0 bases from J, with 5 bases between.

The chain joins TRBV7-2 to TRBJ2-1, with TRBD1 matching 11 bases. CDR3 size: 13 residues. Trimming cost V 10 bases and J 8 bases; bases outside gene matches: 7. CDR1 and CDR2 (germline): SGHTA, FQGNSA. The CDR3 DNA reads TGTGCCACCAGGACAGGGGGCGGCGATGAGCAGTTCTTC. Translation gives CATRTGGGDEQFF.

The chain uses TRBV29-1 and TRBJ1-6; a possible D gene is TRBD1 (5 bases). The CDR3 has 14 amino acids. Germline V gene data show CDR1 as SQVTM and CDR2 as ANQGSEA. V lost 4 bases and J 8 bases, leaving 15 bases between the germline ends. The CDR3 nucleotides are TGCAGCGTTGCCTCCGGGGGTTTTGATTCACCCCTCCACTTT. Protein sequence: CSVASGGFDSPLHF. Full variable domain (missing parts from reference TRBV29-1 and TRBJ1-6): SAVISQKPSRDICQRGTSLTIQCQVDSQVTMMFWYRQQPGQSLTLIATANQGSEATYESGFVIDKFPISRPNLTFSTLTVSNMSPEDSSIYLCSVASGGFDSPLHFGNGTRLTVT.

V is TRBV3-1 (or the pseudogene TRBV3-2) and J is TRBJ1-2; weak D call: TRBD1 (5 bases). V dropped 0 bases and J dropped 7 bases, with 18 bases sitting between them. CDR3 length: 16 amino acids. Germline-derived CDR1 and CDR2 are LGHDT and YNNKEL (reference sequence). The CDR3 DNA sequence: TGTGCCAGCAGCCAAGAGGGAGGGGCCCTTAAACTTGGCTACACCTTC. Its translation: CASSQEGGALKLGYTF.

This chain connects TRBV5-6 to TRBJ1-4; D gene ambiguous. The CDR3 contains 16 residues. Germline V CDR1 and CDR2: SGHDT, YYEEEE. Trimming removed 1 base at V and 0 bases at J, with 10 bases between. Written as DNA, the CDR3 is TGTGCCAGCAGCTTGCTGGGTCAGACAACTAATGAAAAACTGTTTTTT. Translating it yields CASSLLGQTTNEKLFF.

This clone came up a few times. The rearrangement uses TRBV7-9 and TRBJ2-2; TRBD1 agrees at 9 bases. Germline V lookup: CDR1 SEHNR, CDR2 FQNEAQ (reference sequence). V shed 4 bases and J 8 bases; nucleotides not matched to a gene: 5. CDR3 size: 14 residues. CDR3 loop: CASSWTGDGGELFF. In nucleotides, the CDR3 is TGTGCCAGCAGCTGGACAGGGGACGGAGGGGAGCTGTTTTTT. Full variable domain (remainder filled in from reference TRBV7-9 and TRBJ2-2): DTGVSQNPRHKITKRGQNVTFRCDPISEHNRLYWYRQTLGQGPEFLTYFQNEAQLEKSRLLSDRFSAERPKGSFSTLEIQRTEQGDSAMYLCASSWTGDGGELFFGEGSRLTVL.

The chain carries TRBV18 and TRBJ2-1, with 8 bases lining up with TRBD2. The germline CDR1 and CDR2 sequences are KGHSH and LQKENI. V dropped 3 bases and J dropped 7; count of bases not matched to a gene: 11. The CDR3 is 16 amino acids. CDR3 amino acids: CASSPQGAGGLNEQFF. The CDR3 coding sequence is TGTGCCAGCTCACCCCAAGGGGCGGGAGGTTTGAATGAGCAGTTCTTC.

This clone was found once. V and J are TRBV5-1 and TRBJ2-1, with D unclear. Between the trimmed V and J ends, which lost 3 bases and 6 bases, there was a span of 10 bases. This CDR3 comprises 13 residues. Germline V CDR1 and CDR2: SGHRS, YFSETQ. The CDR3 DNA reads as TGCGCCAGCAGCTCCGACCGGCCCAATGAGCAGTTCTTC. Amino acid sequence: CASSSDRPNEQFF.

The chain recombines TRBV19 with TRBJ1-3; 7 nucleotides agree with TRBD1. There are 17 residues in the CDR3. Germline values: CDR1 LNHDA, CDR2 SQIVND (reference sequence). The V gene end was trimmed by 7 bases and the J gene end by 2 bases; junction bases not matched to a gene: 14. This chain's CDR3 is CASTKSRDRRAGNTIYF. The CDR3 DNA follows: TGTGCCAGTACAAAATCCCGGGACAGAAGAGCTGGAAACACCATATATTTT.

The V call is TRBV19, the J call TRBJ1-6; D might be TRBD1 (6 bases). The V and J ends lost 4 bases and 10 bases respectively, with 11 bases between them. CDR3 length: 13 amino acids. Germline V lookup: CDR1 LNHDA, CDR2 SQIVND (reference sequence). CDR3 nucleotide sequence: TGTGCCAGTAGTACCTACAGGGACTCACCCCTCCACTTT. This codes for CASSTYRDSPLHF.

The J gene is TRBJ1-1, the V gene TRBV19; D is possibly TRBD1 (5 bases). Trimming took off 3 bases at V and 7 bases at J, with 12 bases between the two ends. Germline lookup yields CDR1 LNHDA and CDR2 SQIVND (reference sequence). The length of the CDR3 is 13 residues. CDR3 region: CASSMSRGSEAFF. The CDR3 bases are TGTGCCAGTAGTATGAGTCGGGGGAGTGAAGCTTTCTTT.